The 20 T cell receptor beta chains below all came from one sample that was sequenced in a study of blood T cell repertoires in COVID-19. Profiled with immunoSEQ multiplex PCR; TCRdb holds only in-frame clones, not every one. The sample shows roughly 230,000 clones, 80% to 90% of them seen only once. Sequencing was carried out using peripheral blood. The receptors come from a woman older than 75 with COVID-19, enrolled during active disease.

This clone has a single count. This rearrangement joins TRBV6-1 to TRBJ2-3, with TRBD2 identical over 8 bases. The CDR3 runs to 16 residues. The trim removed 2 bases at V and 2 bases at J, leaving 6 bases unmatched. Germline V gene lookup returns CDR1 MNHNS and CDR2 SASEGT. The CDR3 is CASSEPGSGVTDTQYF. The CDR3 region has the DNA TGTGCCAGCAGTGAACCGGGTAGCGGGGTCACAGATACGCAGTATTTT.

Here the CDR3 DNA reads TGTGCCAGTAATCAAGTCGGCGGGGAGCTGTTTTTT. It codes for CASNQVGGELFF. This sequence joins TRBV19 and TRBJ2-2; no firm D call. The V gene lost 7 bases and the J gene lost 7 bases, with 10 bases spanning the gap. The CDR3 sequence is 12 residues long. The germline V gene encodes CDR1 LNHDA and CDR2 SQIVND (reference sequence).

The chain recombines TRBV28 with TRBJ1-3; 7 positions match TRBD1. V dropped 5 bases and J dropped 3; count of bases not matched to a gene: 10. Germline V lookup: CDR1 MDHEN, CDR2 SYDVKM. The CDR3 extends over 16 amino acids. The CDR3 loop reads CASSAGTTGLGNTIYF. CDR3 nucleotides: TGTGCCAGCAGTGCCGGGACGACAGGGCTTGGAAACACCATATATTTT.

J is TRBJ2-3 and V is TRBV10-1; perhaps TRBD1 as D (6 bases). V lost 2 bases and J lost 1, with 10 bases in between. CDR1 and CDR2 from the germline V gene are WNHNN and SYGVQD (reference sequence). This CDR3 has 15 residues. CDR3 coding DNA: TGCGCCAGCAGTGAGGCAGGGGCCGGCACAGATACGCAGTATTTT. Translated, it gives CASSEAGAGTDTQYF.

CDR3 nucleotide sequence: TGTGCCAGCAGCAGGGGACAGGGGGCTCCCTCTGGGGCCAACGTCCTGACTTTC. Translated: CASSRGQGAPSGANVLTF. This rearrangement joins TRBV5-4 to TRBJ2-6, with 12 bases fitting TRBD1. The CDR3 has 18 residues. After removal of 4 bases from V and 0 bases from J, the junction contained 5 bases not matched to a gene. Germline V gives CDR1 SGHNT, CDR2 YYREEE (reference sequence).

The chain links TRBV6-6 to TRBJ2-3; the D gene is possibly TRBD2 (5 bases). V lost 2 bases, J lost 2 bases, and 14 bases lay in between. CDR3 length: 16 residues. Germline V lookup: CDR1 MNHNY, CDR2 SVGAGI (reference sequence). The CDR3 nucleotides read TGTGCCAGCAGTTACCTTCGTTCGGGGTTCACAGATACGCAGTATTTT. Protein product: CASSYLRSGFTDTQYF.

The V gene is TRBV5-1, the J gene TRBJ2-1; 8 bases agree with TRBD2. V lost 5 bases and J lost 0; bases outside the gene matches: 4. CDR1 and CDR2 from the germline V gene are SGHRS and YFSETQ. The CDR3 sequence is 15 residues long. CDR3 sequence reads: CASRTLAGSYNEQFF. DNA of the CDR3: TGCGCCAGCAGAACCCTAGCGGGCTCCTACAATGAGCAGTTCTTC.

As regards this clone: Other DNA sequences within the sample encode an identical CDR3. This chain connects TRBV6-5 to TRBJ1-3, with D unresolved. Trimming shortened V by 6 bases and J by 0 bases, and 9 bases separated the two germline ends. Germline values: CDR1 MNHEY, CDR2 SVGAGI. The CDR3 totals 14 residues. CDR3 nucleotides: TGTGCCAGCAGGGGCACCAGCTCTGGAAACACCATATATTTT. It codes for CASRGTSSGNTIYF.

This chain uses TRBV7-6 with TRBJ1-6; TRBD1 matches at 7 bases. Germline CDR1 reads SGHVS; CDR2 reads FNYEAQ. Germline trimming cut 1 base from V and 9 bases from J; bases unmatched to any gene: 6. This CDR3 is 15 amino acids long. DNA for the CDR3: TGTGCCAGCAGCTTAGGGATCCAGGGGGGTTCACCCCTCCACTTT. This codes for CASSLGIQGGSPLHF.

As concerns this clone: Other DNA sequences from this sample encode an identical CDR3 as well. The CDR3 DNA reads TGCGCCAGCAGCCAAGATCGGGGGAGCAATCAGCCCCAGCATTTT. Its protein is CASSQDRGSNQPQHF. The chain joins TRBV4-3 to TRBJ1-5; TRBD1 might be the D (5 bases). CDR1 and CDR2 (germline): LGHNA, YSLEER. This CDR3 region has 15 residues. V was cut by 0 bases and J by 1 base, with 7 bases left in between.

V gene TRBV6-4 combines with J gene TRBJ2-7; TRBD1 agrees at 10 bases. Germline CDR1 and CDR2: MRHNA and SNTAGT. This CDR3 spans 14 amino acids. J was trimmed by 6 bases and V by 2 bases; bases with no gene match: 4. This CDR3 reads CASSDPTGGCEQYV. The CDR3 DNA is TGTGCCAGCAGTGACCCGACAGGGGGCTGCGAGCAGTACGTC.

The sample holds one count of this clone. The V gene is TRBV2, the J gene TRBJ1-2; tentatively, D is TRBD1 (5 bases). V lost 2 bases to trimming and J lost 5 bases, with 9 bases between them. Per the germline V gene, CDR1 is SNHLY and CDR2 is FYNNEI. The CDR3 is 13 amino acids. CDR3 region: CASSELGQYGYTF. The CDR3 coding sequence is TGTGCCAGCAGTGAACTGGGGCAGTATGGCTACACCTTC.

About this clone itself: The same CDR3 is also encoded by other DNA sequences in this sample. The rearrangement joins TRBV5-4 to TRBJ2-3; D is unresolved. The CDR3 totals 13 residues. V was pared by 1 base and J by 1 base, with 4 bases between. Germline lookup yields CDR1 SGHNT and CDR2 YYREEE (reference sequence). This CDR3 reads CASSLPGTDTQYF. As DNA, the CDR3 is TGTGCCAGCAGCTTGCCAGGCACAGATACGCAGTATTTT.

Only a few counts were recorded for this clone. The genes are TRBV10-3 and TRBJ1-2, with D uncertain. CDR1 is ENHRY, CDR2 SYGVKD, per germline. V dropped 2 bases and J dropped 0 bases, with 7 bases sitting between them. This CDR3 is 14 amino acids long. The CDR3 region has the DNA TGTGCCATCAGTGAGGGCCCCTCTAACTATGGCTACACCTTC. Its translation: CAISEGPSNYGYTF.

The chain recombines TRBV7-2 with TRBJ2-7; 11 bases map to TRBD2. Germline V gene data show CDR1 as SGHTA and CDR2 as FQGNSA. V lost 7 bases and J lost 7; bases outside the gene matches: 9. CDR3 length equals 14 residues. The CDR3 nucleotides read TGTGCCAGCACTAGCGGGGGGCTGGTGGGTGAGCAGTACTTC. Its protein product is CASTSGGLVGEQYF.

The chain carries TRBV3-1 (or the pseudogene TRBV3-2) and TRBJ2-7; D remains ambiguous. Looked up from germline, CDR1 is LGHDT and CDR2 is YNNKEL (reference sequence). The CDR3 contains 15 residues. V shed 1 base and J shed 7 bases, with 17 bases lying between them. The CDR3, as DNA: TGTGCCAGCAGCCAAGCTAGGCAGATTATTAGGGAGCAGTACTTC. Translating it yields CASSQARQIIREQYF.

The rearrangement links TRBV5-1 to TRBJ1-1, with D possibly TRBD1 on 5 matching bases. CDR3 size: 14 residues. V was shortened by 1 base and J by 2 bases, with 9 bases between the two germline ends. CDR1 and CDR2 (germline): SGHRS, YFSETQ. For the CDR3, the DNA is TGCGCCAGCAGCTTGTACGACAGCAACACTGAAGCTTTCTTT. Its protein product is CASSLYDSNTEAFF.

In its sample, this clone was seen a few times. The rearrangement uses TRBV12-3 or TRBV12-4 and TRBJ1-1; no clear D gene. V was trimmed by 3 bases and J by 9 bases, leaving 8 bases between them. The CDR3 length is 11 residues. CDR3 in amino acids: CASSLSLKAFF. The CDR3 DNA follows: TGTGCCAGCAGTTTGAGCCTTAAAGCTTTCTTT.

The chain links TRBV7-9 to TRBJ2-2; D is ambiguous. V lost 1 base, J lost 0 bases, and 6 bases lay in between. CDR3 length: 15 residues. Germline lookup yields CDR1 SEHNR and CDR2 FQNEAQ (reference sequence). The CDR3: CASSLGAPNTGELFF. In DNA form, the CDR3 reads TGTGCCAGCAGCTTAGGGGCTCCGAACACCGGGGAGCTGTTTTTT. Based on the CDR3 plus reference TRBV7-9 and TRBJ2-2, the full variable domain is DTGVSQNPRHKITKRGQNVTFRCDPISEHNRLYWYRQTLGQGPEFLTYFQNEAQLEKSRLLSDRFSAERPKGSFSTLEIQRTEQGDSAMYLCASSLGAPNTGELFFGEGSRLTVL.

V gene TRBV7-9 combines with J gene TRBJ2-1, with TRBD2 matching over 15 bases. The CDR3 totals 19 residues. Germline values: CDR1 SEHNR, CDR2 FQNEAQ (reference sequence). V trimming: 5 bases; J trimming: 0 bases; junction bases outside the gene matches: 8. This chain's CDR3 is CASSAGTSGGILSYNEQFF. DNA for the CDR3: TGTGCCAGCAGCGCAGGGACTAGCGGGGGGATCCTCTCCTACAATGAGCAGTTCTTC.